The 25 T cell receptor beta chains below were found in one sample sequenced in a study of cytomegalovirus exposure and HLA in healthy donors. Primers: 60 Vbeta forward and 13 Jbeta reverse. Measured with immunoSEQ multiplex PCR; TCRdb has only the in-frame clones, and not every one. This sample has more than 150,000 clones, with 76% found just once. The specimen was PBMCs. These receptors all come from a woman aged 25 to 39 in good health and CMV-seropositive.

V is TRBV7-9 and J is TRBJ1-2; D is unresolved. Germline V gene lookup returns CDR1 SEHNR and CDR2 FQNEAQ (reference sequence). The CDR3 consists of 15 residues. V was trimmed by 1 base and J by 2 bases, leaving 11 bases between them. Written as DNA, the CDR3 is TGTGCCAGCAGCTTAGATACGGGAACCAACTATGGCTACACCTTC. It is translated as CASSLDTGTNYGYTF.

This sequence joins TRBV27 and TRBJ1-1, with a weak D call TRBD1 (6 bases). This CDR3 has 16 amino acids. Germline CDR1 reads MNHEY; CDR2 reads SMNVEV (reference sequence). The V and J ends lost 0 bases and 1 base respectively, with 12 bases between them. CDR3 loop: CASSLSIGTRNTEAFF. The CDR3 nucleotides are TGTGCCAGCAGTTTATCGATCGGGACAAGGAACACTGAAGCTTTCTTT.

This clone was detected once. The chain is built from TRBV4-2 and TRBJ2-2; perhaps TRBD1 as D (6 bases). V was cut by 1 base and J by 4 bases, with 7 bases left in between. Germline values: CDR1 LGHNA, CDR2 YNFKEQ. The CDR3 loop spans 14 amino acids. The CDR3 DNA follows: TGTGCCAGCAGCCAAGGAGGGGGCACCGGGGAGCTGTTTTTT. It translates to CASSQGGGTGELFF.

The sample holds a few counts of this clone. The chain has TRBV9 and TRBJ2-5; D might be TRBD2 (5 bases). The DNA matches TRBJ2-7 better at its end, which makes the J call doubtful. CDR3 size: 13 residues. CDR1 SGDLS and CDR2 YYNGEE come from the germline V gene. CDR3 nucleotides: TGTGCCAGCAGCGTACTGACGGACTCCGAGCAGTACTTC. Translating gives CASSVLTDSEQYF.

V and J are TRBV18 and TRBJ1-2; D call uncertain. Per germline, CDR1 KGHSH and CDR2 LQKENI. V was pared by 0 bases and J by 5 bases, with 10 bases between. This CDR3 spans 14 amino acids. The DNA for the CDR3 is TGTGCCAGCTCACCACCCTACGGGAGATATGGCTACACCTTC. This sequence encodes CASSPPYGRYGYTF.

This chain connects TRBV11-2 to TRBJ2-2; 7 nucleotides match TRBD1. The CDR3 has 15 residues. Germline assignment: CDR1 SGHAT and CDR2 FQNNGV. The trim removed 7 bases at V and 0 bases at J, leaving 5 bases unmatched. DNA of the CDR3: TGTGCCAGCACCGCCGGGACAGCGAACACCGGGGAGCTGTTTTTT. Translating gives CASTAGTANTGELFF.

CDR3: CASSQSRQGLTYEQYF. The CDR3 nucleotides read TGCGCCAGCAGCCAATCCCGACAGGGGTTGACCTACGAGCAGTACTTC. The chain combines TRBV4-3 with TRBJ2-7, with 8 nucleotides matching TRBD1. V lost 2 bases, J lost 2 bases, and 8 bases stayed unmatched. This CDR3 spans 16 amino acids. Germline-derived CDR1 and CDR2 are LGHNA and YSLEER.

CDR3 residues: CASSEAASGVSNQPQHF. The CDR3 DNA reads as TGTGCCAGCAGTGAAGCGGCGTCCGGGGTTAGCAATCAGCCCCAGCATTTT. V and J are TRBV6-1 and TRBJ1-5; D unclear. CDR1 MNHNS and CDR2 SASEGT come from the germline V gene. With 0 bases removed from V and 0 bases from J, the gap between germline ends came to 12 bases. CDR3 length: 17 amino acids.

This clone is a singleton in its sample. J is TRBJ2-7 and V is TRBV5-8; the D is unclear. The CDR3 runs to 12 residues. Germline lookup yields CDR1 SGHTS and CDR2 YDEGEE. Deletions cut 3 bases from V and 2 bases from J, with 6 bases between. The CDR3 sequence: CASSYRAYEQYF. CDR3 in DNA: TGTGCCAGCAGCTACCGGGCCTACGAGCAGTACTTC.

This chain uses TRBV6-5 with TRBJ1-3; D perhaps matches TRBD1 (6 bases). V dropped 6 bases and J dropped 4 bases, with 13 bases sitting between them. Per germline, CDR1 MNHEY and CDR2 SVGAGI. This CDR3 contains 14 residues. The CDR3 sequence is CASRAADRGNTIYF. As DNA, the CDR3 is TGTGCCAGCAGAGCTGCCGACAGGGGAAACACCATATATTTT.

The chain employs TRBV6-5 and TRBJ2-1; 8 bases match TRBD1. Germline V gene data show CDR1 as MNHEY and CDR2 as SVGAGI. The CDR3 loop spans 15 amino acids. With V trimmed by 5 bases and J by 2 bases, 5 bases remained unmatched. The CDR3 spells CASSPDRGAYNEQFF. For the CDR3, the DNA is TGTGCCAGCAGTCCCGACAGGGGAGCCTACAATGAGCAGTTCTTC.

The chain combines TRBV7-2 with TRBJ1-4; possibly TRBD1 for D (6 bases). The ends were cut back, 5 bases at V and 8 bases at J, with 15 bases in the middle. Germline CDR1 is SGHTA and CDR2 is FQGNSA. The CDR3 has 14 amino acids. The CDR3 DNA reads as TGTGCCAGCAGCCCAGACAGGCTTCCCGAAAAACTGTTTTTT. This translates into CASSPDRLPEKLFF.

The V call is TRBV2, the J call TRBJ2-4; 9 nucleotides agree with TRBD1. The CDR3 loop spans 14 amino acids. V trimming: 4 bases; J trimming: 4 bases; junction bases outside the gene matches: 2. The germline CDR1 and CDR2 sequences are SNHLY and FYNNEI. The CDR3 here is CASSAGQGKNIQYF. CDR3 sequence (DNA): TGTGCCAGCAGTGCAGGACAGGGGAAAAACATTCAGTACTTC.

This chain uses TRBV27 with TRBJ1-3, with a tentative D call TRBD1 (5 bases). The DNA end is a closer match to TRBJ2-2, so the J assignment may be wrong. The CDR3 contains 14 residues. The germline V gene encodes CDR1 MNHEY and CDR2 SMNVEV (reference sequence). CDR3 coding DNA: TGTGCCAGCAGCTCAGACAGGAACACCGGGGAGCTGTTTTTT. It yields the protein CASSSDRNTGELFF.

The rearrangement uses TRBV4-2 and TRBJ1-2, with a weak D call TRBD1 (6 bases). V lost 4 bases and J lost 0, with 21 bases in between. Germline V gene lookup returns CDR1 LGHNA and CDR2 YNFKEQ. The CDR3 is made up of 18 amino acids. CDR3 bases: TGTGCCAGCAGCCGGGGGCTCACCGGGACACAACCTAACTATGGCTACACCTTC. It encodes CASSRGLTGTQPNYGYTF.

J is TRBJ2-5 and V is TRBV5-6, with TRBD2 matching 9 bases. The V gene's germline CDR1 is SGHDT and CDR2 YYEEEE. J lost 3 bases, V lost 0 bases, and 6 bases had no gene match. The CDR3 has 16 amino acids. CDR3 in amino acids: CASSLAGASGEETQYF. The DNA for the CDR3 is TGTGCCAGCAGCTTGGCAGGGGCTAGCGGGGAAGAGACCCAGTACTTC.

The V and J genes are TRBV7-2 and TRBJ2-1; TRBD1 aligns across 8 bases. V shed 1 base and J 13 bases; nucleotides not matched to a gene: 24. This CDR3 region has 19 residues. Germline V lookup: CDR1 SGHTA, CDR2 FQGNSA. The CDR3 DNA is TGTGCCAGCAGCTTAGGCACAGGGGGTGTCCAGGTCACAGCCCCGGGCCAGTTCTTC. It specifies CASSLGTGGVQVTAPGQFF.

CDR3 amino acids: CASSIKGQGFYNEQFF. CDR3 sequence (DNA): TGTGCCAGTAGTATAAAGGGACAGGGGTTTTACAATGAGCAGTTCTTC. The genes are TRBV19 and TRBJ2-1; 10 bases are shared with TRBD1. The CDR3 is made up of 16 amino acids. Trimming took 2 bases from V and 4 from J; bases not matched to a gene: 5. In germline, CDR1 is LNHDA, CDR2 SQIVND (reference sequence).

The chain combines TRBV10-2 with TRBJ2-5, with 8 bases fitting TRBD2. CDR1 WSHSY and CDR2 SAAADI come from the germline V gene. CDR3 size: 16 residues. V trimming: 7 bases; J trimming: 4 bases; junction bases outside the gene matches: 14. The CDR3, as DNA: TGCGCCAGCACGCCCGCCCACGGGGGGGGGCCAGAGACCCAGTACTTC. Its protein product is CASTPAHGGGPETQYF.

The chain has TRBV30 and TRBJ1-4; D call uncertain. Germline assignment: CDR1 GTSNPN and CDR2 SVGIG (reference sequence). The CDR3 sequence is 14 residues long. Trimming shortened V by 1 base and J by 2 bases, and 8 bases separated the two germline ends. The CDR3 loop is CAWSARGTNEKLFF. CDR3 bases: TGTGCCTGGAGTGCCCGAGGCACTAATGAAAAACTGTTTTTT. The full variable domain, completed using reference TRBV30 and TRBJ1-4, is SQTIHQWPATLVQPVGSPLSLECTVEGTSNPNLYWYRQAAGRGLQLLFYSVGIGQISSEVPQNLSASRPQDRQFILSSKKLLLSDSGFYLCAWSARGTNEKLFFGSGTQLSVL.

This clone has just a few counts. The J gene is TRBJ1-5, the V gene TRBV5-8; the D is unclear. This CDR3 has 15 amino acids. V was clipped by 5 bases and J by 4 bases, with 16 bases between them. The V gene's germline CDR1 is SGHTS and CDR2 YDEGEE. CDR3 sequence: CASSYGVSSNQPQHF. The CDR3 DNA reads TGTGCCAGCAGTTACGGTGTATCCTCGAATCAGCCCCAGCATTTT.

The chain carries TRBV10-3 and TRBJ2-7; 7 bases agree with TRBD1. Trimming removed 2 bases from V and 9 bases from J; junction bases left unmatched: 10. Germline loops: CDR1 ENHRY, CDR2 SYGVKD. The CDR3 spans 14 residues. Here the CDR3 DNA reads TGTGCCATCAGTGAGAAGGGGGCGGCTCCCGGGCAGTACTTC. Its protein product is CAISEKGAAPGQYF.

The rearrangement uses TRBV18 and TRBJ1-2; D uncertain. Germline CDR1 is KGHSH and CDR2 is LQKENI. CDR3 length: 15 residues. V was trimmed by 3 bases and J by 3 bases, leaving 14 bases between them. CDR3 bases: TGTGCCAGCTCACCCTCGTCGGGGAGTCACTATGGCTACACCTTC. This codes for CASSPSSGSHYGYTF.

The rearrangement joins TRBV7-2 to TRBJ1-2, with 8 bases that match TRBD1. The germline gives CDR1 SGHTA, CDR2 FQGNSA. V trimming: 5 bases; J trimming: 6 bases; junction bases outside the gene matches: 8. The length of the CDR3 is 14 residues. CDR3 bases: TGTGCCAGCAGCCCGTACCTGACAGGGGATGGCTACACCTTC. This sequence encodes CASSPYLTGDGYTF.

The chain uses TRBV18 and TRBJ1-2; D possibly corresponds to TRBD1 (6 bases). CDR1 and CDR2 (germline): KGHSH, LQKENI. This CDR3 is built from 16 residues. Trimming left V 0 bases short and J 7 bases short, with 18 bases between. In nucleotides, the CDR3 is TGTGCCAGCTCACCACCTATCGGCAGGGGAAGGGTTGGCTACACCTTC. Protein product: CASSPPIGRGRVGYTF.